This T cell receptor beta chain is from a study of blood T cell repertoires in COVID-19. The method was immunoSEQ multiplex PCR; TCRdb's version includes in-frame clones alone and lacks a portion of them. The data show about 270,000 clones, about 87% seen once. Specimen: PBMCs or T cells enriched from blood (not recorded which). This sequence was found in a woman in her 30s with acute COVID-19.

The CDR3 is CSVLTSGRTDTQYF. Written as DNA, the CDR3 is TGCAGCGTTCTTACTAGCGGGAGAACAGATACGCAGTATTTT. This chain uses TRBV29-1 with TRBJ2-3; TRBD2 matches at 11 bases. Germline V gene data show CDR1 as SQVTM and CDR2 as ANQGSEA. This CDR3 contains 14 residues. V lost 5 bases and J lost 3; bases outside the gene matches: 4.